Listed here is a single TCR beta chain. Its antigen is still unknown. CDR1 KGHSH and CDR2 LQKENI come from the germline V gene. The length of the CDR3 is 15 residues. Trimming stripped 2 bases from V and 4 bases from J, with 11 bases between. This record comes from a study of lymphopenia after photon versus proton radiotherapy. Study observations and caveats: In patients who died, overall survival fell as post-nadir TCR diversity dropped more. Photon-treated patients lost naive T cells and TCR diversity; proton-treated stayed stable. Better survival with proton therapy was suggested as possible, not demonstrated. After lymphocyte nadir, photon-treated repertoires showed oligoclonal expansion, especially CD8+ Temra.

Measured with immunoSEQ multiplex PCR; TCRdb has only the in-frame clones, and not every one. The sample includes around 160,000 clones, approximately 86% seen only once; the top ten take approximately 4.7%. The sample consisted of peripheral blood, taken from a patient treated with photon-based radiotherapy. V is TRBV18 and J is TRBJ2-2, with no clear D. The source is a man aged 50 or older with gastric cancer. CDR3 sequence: CASSPTAPRTGELFF. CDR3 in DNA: TGTGCCAGCTCACCAACGGCACCCCGCACCGGGGAGCTGTTTTTT.